This TCR beta chain is drawn from a study of T and B cells in COVID-19 patients. TRB rearrangements were amplified by multiplex PCR with BIOMED2 TRB-A/B primers. TCRdb fed the multiplex PCR reads into MiXCR, producing one record per CDR3 protein. Of tens of thousands of distinct CDR3 sequences listed, approximately 30% are singletons. This CDR3 has 12 residues. Trimming pared 5 bases from V and 4 bases from J, leaving 9 bases between. This clonotype was observed a handful of times. Each TRB amplification used about 250-550 ng of genomic DNA from blood. The chain uses TRBV12-3 or TRBV12-4 and TRBJ2-7, with a tentative D call TRBD1 (5 bases). This receptor was taken from a human donor who had recovered from COVID-19. Specimen: blood. The CDR3 spells CASSPQGYEQYF. As DNA, the CDR3 is TGTGCCAGCAGTCCCCAGGGATACGAGCAGTACTTC.